One T cell receptor beta chain is described in this entry. Its antigen is unidentified. The sample belongs to a study of cytomegalovirus exposure and HLA in healthy donors. Study results and limitations: It was in a later analysis that TCR association rates were seen to vary by HLA locus, highest for DRB1 and lowest for HLA-C.

Healthy people donating bone marrow made up the donors. The V gene's germline CDR1 is SGHDT and CDR2 YYEEEE. This CDR3 has 14 residues. With V trimmed by 4 bases and J by 4 bases, 6 bases remained unmatched. Researchers ran the PCR with 60 Vbeta and 13 Jbeta primers. The table came from immunoSEQ multiplex PCR; TCRdb's copy has only in-frame clones and leaves some out. The sample includes 170,000 or so clones, about 82% of them seen just once. Sequenced sample: PBMCs. The TCR sequence derives from a woman aged 45-60 years in good health and CMV-seropositive. The chain is built from TRBV5-6 and TRBJ1-2; 8 positions agree with TRBD1. The CDR3 protein is CASSGWTGRYGYTF. The CDR3 coding sequence is TGTGCCAGCAGCGGCTGGACAGGGCGCTATGGCTACACCTTC.